This T cell receptor beta chain is from a study of T-cell memory formation after mild COVID-19. Study summary: Most TCR clusters belonged to a single donor.

CDR3 length: 15 amino acids. Germline V gene sequence: CDR1 SEHNR, CDR2 FQNEAQ (reference sequence). The V end lost 1 base, the J end lost 7 bases, and 17 bases lay between the germline ends. Notes on the study in general: Within pre-infection memory, some responding clones were found, suggesting cross-reactive memory joined. Contracting clones from day 15 to 85 had balanced CD4/CD8; later expanders favoured CD4+. Contracting clones localized mainly to CM and EM when CD4+ and mainly to EMRA when CD8+.

As to this clonotype: Its target is unknown.

TCRdb re-called the 5' RACE reads with MiXCR, one entry per CDR3 protein. This sample has 470,000 or so distinct CDR3 sequences; 15% to 20% occur once, and the top ten carry 9% to 15%. Sequencing input: PBMCs or a T cell subset sorted from them (not recorded which). J is TRBJ2-7 and V is TRBV7-9; possible D gene TRBD1, 7 bases. The clonotype was recovered from an adult woman who had mild COVID-19 (a few samples of this study predate the infection). Cell type and time point are not known. CDR3 nucleotide sequence: TGTGCCAGCAGCTTAGGTCGTCAGGGGGGTGGGGAGCAGTACTTC. Amino acids: CASSLGRQGGGEQYF. Full variable domain (missing parts from reference TRBV7-9 and TRBJ2-7): DTGVSQNPRHKITKRGQNVTFRCDPISEHNRLYWYRQTLGQGPEFLTYFQNEAQLEKSRLLSDRFSAERPKGSFSTLEIQRTEQGDSAMYLCASSLGRQGGGEQYFGPGTRLTVT.